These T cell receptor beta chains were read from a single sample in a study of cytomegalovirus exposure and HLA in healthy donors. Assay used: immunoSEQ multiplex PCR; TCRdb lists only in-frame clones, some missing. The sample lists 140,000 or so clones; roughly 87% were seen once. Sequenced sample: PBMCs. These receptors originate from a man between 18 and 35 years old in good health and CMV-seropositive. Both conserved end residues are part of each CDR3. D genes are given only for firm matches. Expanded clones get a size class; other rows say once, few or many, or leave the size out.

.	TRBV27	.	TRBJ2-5	TGTGCCAGCAGTTTCCGACCCGACACCCGCCAAGAGACCCAGTACTTC	CASSFRPDTRQETQYF
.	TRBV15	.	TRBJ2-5	TGTGCCACGACCCTGAGGCTCCCCCAGTACCAAGAGACCCAGTACTTC	CATTLRLPQYQETQYF
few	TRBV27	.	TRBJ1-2	TGTGCCAGCAACCCTCGGCAGGGTGTTGGGGGCTACACCTTC	CASNPRQGVGGYTF
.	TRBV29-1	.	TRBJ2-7	TGCAGCGTTCAACTTCTCAGCGAGCACGAGCAGTACTTC	CSVQLLSEHEQYF
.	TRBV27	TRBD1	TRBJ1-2	TGTGCCAGCAGTTTATCGCCCGGACGTCGGGACAGGTCCGGGGAAGGCTACACCTTC	CASSLSPGRRDRSGEGYTF
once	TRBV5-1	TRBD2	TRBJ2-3	TGCGCCAGCAGCTCGTCTCGCGGGGGGGCAGCAGATACGCAGTATTTT	CASSSSRGGAADTQYF
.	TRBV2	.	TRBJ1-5	TGTGCCAGCAGTTCGAGACAGAGACAGCCCCAGCATTTT	CASSSRQRQPQHF
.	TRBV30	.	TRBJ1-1	TGTGCCTGGTGGGGGGGGACTGAAGCTTTCTTT	CAWWGGTEAFF
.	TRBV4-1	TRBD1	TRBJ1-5	TGCGCCAGCAGCCAGCGTCAGGGGGCTGGTCAGCCCCAGCATTTT	CASSQRQGAGQPQHF
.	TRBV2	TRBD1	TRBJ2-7	TGTGCCAGCAAAAGGACAGGGGACGAGCAGTACTTC	CASKRTGDEQYF
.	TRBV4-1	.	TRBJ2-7	TGCGCCAGCAGCCATCTGAGACAGGACTACGAGCAGTACTTC	CASSHLRQDYEQYF
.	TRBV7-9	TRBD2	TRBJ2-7	TGTGCCAGCAGCACCCTAGCCTCTAGCGGGAGAAACTACGAGCAGTACTTC	CASSTLASSGRNYEQYF
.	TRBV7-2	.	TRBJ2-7	TGTGCCAGCAGCTTAGCGCGGGCTTCAGTAAGGGAGCAGTACTTC	CASSLARASVREQYF
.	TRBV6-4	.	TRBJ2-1	TGTGCCAGCACGCCCGACCCCGCCAACAGTGAGCAGTTCTTC	CASTPDPANSEQFF
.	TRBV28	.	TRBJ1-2	TGTGCCAGCAGTCCGCCGCGGGGCTATGGCTACACCTTC	CASSPPRGYGYTF
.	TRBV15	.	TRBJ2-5	TGTGCCACCAGCAGAGTCCCGGGATTAGAGACCCAGTACTTC	CATSRVPGLETQYF
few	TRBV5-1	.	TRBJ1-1	TGCGCCAGCAGCTTGGGGGAGGGTGGGAACACTGAAGCTTTCTTT	CASSLGEGGNTEAFF
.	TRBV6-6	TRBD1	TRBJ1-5	TGTGCCAGCAGTGTACAGGGGGGCAATCAGCCCCAGCATTTT	CASSVQGGNQPQHF
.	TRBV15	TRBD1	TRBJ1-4	TGTGCCACCAGCACCTTGGACAGGGCTGCCGAAAAACTGTTTTTT	CATSTLDRAAEKLFF
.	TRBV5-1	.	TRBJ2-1	TGCGCCAGCAGCTTCGCGGGGTCCTACAATGAGCAGTTCTTC	CASSFAGSYNEQFF
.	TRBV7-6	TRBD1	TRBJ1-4	TGTGCCAGCAGCTCCCACGGACAGGGGTTTAGCGAAAAACTGTTTTTT	CASSSHGQGFSEKLFF
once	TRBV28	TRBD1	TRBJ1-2	TGTGCCAGCGGGGACAGGGCGAACTATGGCTACACCTTC	CASGDRANYGYTF
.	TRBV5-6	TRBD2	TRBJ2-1	TGTGCCAGCACTCGGCGGGGGGGCAGGAATGAGCAGTTCTTC	CASTRRGGRNEQFF
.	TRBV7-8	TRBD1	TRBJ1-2	TGTGCCAGCAGCACCTCAGGGGGCGGGTATGGCTACACCTTC	CASSTSGGGYGYTF
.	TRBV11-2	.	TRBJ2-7	TGTGCCAGCAGCTTAGAATCAGGTTTTGGCTACGAGCAGTACTTC	CASSLESGFGYEQYF
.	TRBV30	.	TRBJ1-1	TGTGCCTGGAGTCACGAGAGGGACACTGAAGCTTTCTTT	CAWSHERDTEAFF
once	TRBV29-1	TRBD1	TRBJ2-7	TGCAGCGTTAGGAGGGCCGCGACAGGGGGAAACGAGCAGTACTTC	CSVRRAATGGNEQYF
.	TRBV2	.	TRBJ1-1	TGTGCCAGCAGTGAAGGGGGGGAATTTGAAGCTTTCTTT	CASSEGGEFEAFF
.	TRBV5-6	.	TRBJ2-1	TGTGCCAGCAGCTTCCAGGGAACGGACAATGAGCAGTTCTTC	CASSFQGTDNEQFF
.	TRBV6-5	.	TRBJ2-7	TGTGCCAGCAAGAATCAGCACGACAGCTACGAGCAGTACTTC	CASKNQHDSYEQYF
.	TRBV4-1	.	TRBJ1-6	TGCGCCAGCAGCCGAGAGGACAGAGAGAATTCACCCCTCCACTTT	CASSREDRENSPLHF